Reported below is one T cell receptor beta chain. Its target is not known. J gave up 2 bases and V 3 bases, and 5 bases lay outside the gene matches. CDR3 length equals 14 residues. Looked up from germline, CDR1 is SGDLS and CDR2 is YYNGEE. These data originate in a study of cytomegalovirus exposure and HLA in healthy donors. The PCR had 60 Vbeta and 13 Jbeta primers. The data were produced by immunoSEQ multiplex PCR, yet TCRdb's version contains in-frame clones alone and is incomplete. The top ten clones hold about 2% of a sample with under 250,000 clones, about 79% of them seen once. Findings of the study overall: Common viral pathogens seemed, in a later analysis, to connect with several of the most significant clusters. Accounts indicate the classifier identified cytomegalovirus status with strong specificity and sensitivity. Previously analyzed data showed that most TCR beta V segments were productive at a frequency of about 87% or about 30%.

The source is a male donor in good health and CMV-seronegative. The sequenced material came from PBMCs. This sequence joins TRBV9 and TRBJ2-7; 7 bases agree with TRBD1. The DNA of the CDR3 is TGTGCCAGCAGCGGACGGACAGGTACCTACGAGCAGTACTTC. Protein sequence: CASSGRTGTYEQYF.